This is a list of T cell receptor beta chains from one sample in a study of T cells after yellow fever vaccination. Using its own MiXCR run on the 5' RACE reads, TCRdb lists one record per CDR3 protein. The sample holds about 260,000 distinct CDR3 sequences, roughly 4.8% seen once. Sequences were derived from CD4+ T cells sorted from PBMCs, sampled on the day of the yellow fever booster vaccination. Receptors were obtained from a man younger than 35 who received the YFV17D yellow fever vaccine. Both conserved end residues are part of each CDR3. D genes are given only for firm matches. Clone size, where shown, is once, few, many, or a class for clones that have expanded.

v_gene: TRBV7-9; abundance: few; d_gene: -; j_gene: TRBJ1-6; CDR3nt: TGTGCCAGCAGCCCCGAAGGGGGGGCAAGTTCACCCCTCCACTTT; CDR3aa: CASSPEGGASSPLHF
v_gene: TRBV20-1; abundance: few; d_gene: -; j_gene: TRBJ1-5; CDR3nt: TGCAGTGCTAGGGAGTCGGTTCAGCCCCAGCATTTT; CDR3aa: CSARESVQPQHF
v_gene: TRBV5-1; abundance: -; d_gene: -; j_gene: TRBJ1-6; CDR3nt: TGCGCCAGCAGCCGCTCCCCCCCGACAGATCAGAGCTCCTATAATTCACCCCTCCACTTT; CDR3aa: CASSRSPPTDQSSYNSPLHF
v_gene: TRBV28; abundance: few; d_gene: TRBD2; j_gene: TRBJ2-5; CDR3nt: TGTGCCAGCAGTTTTCCCAGGGAGGGGACCCAGTACTTC; CDR3aa: CASSFPREGTQYF
v_gene: TRBV27; abundance: many; d_gene: -; j_gene: TRBJ2-1; CDR3nt: TGTGCCAGCAGTCCTGGGGCGGGGTACTCCTACAATGAGCAGTTCTTC; CDR3aa: CASSPGAGYSYNEQFF
v_gene: TRBV5-5; abundance: -; d_gene: -; j_gene: TRBJ2-3; CDR3nt: TGTGCCAGCAGCGACCTTATCGCAACTAGCACAGATACGCAGTATTTT; CDR3aa: CASSDLIATSTDTQYF
v_gene: TRBV27; abundance: -; d_gene: -; j_gene: TRBJ1-2; CDR3nt: TGTGCCAGCAGTCCGCAGGGGTTCGGTGGCTACACCTTC; CDR3aa: CASSPQGFGGYTF
v_gene: TRBV20-1; abundance: few; d_gene: TRBD1; j_gene: TRBJ1-1; CDR3nt: TGCAGTGGAAGGGGTCAGGGGGCTGACACTGAAGCTTTCTTT; CDR3aa: CSGRGQGADTEAFF
v_gene: TRBV12-3/TRBV12-4; abundance: -; d_gene: -; j_gene: TRBJ2-4; CDR3nt: TGTGCCAGCAGTCCTCCCTCGGAAAACATTCAGTACTTC; CDR3aa: CASSPPSENIQYF
v_gene: TRBV7-9; abundance: -; d_gene: -; j_gene: TRBJ2-1; CDR3nt: TGTGCCAGCAGCGTAGAGTTGGTAGCGGCCTTC; CDR3aa: CASSVELVAAF
v_gene: TRBV5-1; abundance: many; d_gene: TRBD1; j_gene: TRBJ1-1; CDR3nt: TGCGCCAGCTACCGGGACAGGGCCAAGGAAGCTTTCTTT; CDR3aa: CASYRDRAKEAFF
v_gene: TRBV6-5; abundance: -; d_gene: TRBD2; j_gene: TRBJ2-5; CDR3nt: TGTGCCAGCAGTTACTATACGGGGGGGCGAGAGACCCAGTACTTC; CDR3aa: CASSYYTGGRETQYF
v_gene: TRBV6-1; abundance: many; d_gene: -; j_gene: TRBJ2-3; CDR3nt: TGTGCCAGCTTATGGAACAGGGGCACAGATACGCAGTATTTT; CDR3aa: CASLWNRGTDTQYF
v_gene: TRBV28; abundance: -; d_gene: TRBD1; j_gene: TRBJ1-2; CDR3nt: TGTGCCACCATCCCCCCAGGGGGCTATGGCTACACCTTC; CDR3aa: CATIPPGGYGYTF
v_gene: TRBV20-1; abundance: many; d_gene: -; j_gene: TRBJ1-2; CDR3nt: TGCAGTGCTAGAGATCTGGGGGGCGGCTATGGCTACACCTTC; CDR3aa: CSARDLGGGYGYTF
v_gene: TRBV7-2; abundance: few; d_gene: -; j_gene: TRBJ1-5; CDR3nt: TGTGCCAGCGGAGTGACTGCCAATCAGCCCCAGCATTTT; CDR3aa: CASGVTANQPQHF
v_gene: TRBV20-1; abundance: few; d_gene: TRBD1; j_gene: TRBJ1-1; CDR3nt: TGCAGTGCTACCCGACAGGGCCCTGAAGCTTTCTTT; CDR3aa: CSATRQGPEAFF
v_gene: TRBV20-1; abundance: many; d_gene: TRBD2; j_gene: TRBJ2-3; CDR3nt: TGCAGTGCCAACACAGGACTAGCGGGGGATACGCAGTATTTT; CDR3aa: CSANTGLAGDTQYF
v_gene: TRBV18; abundance: -; d_gene: TRBD1; j_gene: TRBJ1-2; CDR3nt: TGTGCCAGCTCACCTGGACAGGGGGCATTATCTGGCTACACCTTC; CDR3aa: CASSPGQGALSGYTF
v_gene: TRBV7-2; abundance: many; d_gene: TRBD2; j_gene: TRBJ2-7; CDR3nt: TGTGCCAGCAGCTGGACTAGCGGGGGGGCCTACGAGCAGTACTTC; CDR3aa: CASSWTSGGAYEQYF
v_gene: TRBV4-2; abundance: -; d_gene: -; j_gene: TRBJ2-7; CDR3nt: TGTGCCAGCAGCCAAGGAAGAGGCGGGTCTAGGGAGCAGTACTTC; CDR3aa: CASSQGRGGSREQYF
v_gene: TRBV7-9; abundance: many; d_gene: -; j_gene: TRBJ2-3; CDR3nt: TGTGCCAGCAGCCCGACCGTTCATACGCAGTATTTT; CDR3aa: CASSPTVHTQYF
v_gene: TRBV6-5; abundance: many; d_gene: TRBD1; j_gene: TRBJ2-3; CDR3nt: TGTGCCAGCAGTCAGGACAGGGCCACAGATACGCAGTATTTT; CDR3aa: CASSQDRATDTQYF
v_gene: TRBV7-9; abundance: many; d_gene: TRBD1; j_gene: TRBJ2-3; CDR3nt: TGTGCCAGCAGCTTTCCCCAGACAGGGGACAGCACAGATACGCAGTATTTT; CDR3aa: CASSFPQTGDSTDTQYF
v_gene: TRBV24-1; abundance: many; d_gene: -; j_gene: TRBJ1-5; CDR3nt: TGTGCCACCAGTGATTCGGGGACAAGTAGCAATCAGCCCCAGCATTTT; CDR3aa: CATSDSGTSSNQPQHF
v_gene: TRBV7-2; abundance: few; d_gene: -; j_gene: TRBJ2-1; CDR3nt: TGTGCCAGCAGCTTAGCGGGGACTGGCGGCTACAATGAGCAGTTCTTC; CDR3aa: CASSLAGTGGYNEQFF
v_gene: TRBV18; abundance: -; d_gene: TRBD1; j_gene: TRBJ1-1; CDR3nt: TGTGCCAGCTCACCCGCAGGGGGTCTGAACACTGAAGCTTTCTTT; CDR3aa: CASSPAGGLNTEAFF
v_gene: TRBV4-3; abundance: many; d_gene: -; j_gene: TRBJ2-1; CDR3nt: TGCGCCAGCAGCCAAGAGTCGTGGGGACTGCAGTTCTTC; CDR3aa: CASSQESWGLQFF
v_gene: TRBV5-1; abundance: -; d_gene: TRBD1; j_gene: TRBJ1-4; CDR3nt: TGCGCCAGCAGCTCGGGACAGCCTGGTGAAAAACTGTTTTTT; CDR3aa: CASSSGQPGEKLFF
v_gene: TRBV5-6; abundance: many; d_gene: -; j_gene: TRBJ2-5; CDR3nt: TGTGCCAGCAGCTGGCCCCTCGCGGGAAAAGAGACCCAGTACTTC; CDR3aa: CASSWPLAGKETQYF
v_gene: TRBV6-5; abundance: many; d_gene: -; j_gene: TRBJ1-3; CDR3nt: TGTGCCAGCAGCCCCGTAGCTGGAAACACCATATATTTT; CDR3aa: CASSPVAGNTIYF
v_gene: TRBV20-1; abundance: many; d_gene: -; j_gene: TRBJ2-6; CDR3nt: TGCAGTGCTAGGGCGGACCTCACTGGGGCCAACGTCCTGACTTTC; CDR3aa: CSARADLTGANVLTF
v_gene: TRBV7-7; abundance: many; d_gene: TRBD1; j_gene: TRBJ2-1; CDR3nt: TGTGCTAGCAGCTTAGGGACAGGGGGCAATGAGCAGTTCTTC; CDR3aa: CASSLGTGGNEQFF
v_gene: TRBV28; abundance: few; d_gene: -; j_gene: TRBJ1-2; CDR3nt: TGTGCCAGCGTTAGGGGCGATGACTATGGCTACACCTTC; CDR3aa: CASVRGDDYGYTF
v_gene: TRBV6-1; abundance: many; d_gene: -; j_gene: TRBJ2-3; CDR3nt: TGTGCCAGCAGTGAGAGGGGTGGCACAGATACGCAGTATTTT; CDR3aa: CASSERGGTDTQYF
v_gene: TRBV30; abundance: -; d_gene: -; j_gene: TRBJ2-3; CDR3nt: TGTGCCTGGAGTTCTGGGGGAGCAGATACGCAGTATTTT; CDR3aa: CAWSSGGADTQYF
v_gene: TRBV12-3/TRBV12-4; abundance: many; d_gene: -; j_gene: TRBJ2-7; CDR3nt: TGTGCCAGCAGTTTCGACAGGAACTACGAGCAGTACTTC; CDR3aa: CASSFDRNYEQYF
v_gene: TRBV10-3; abundance: few; d_gene: TRBD2; j_gene: TRBJ2-3; CDR3nt: TGTGCCTCATCTAGCGGGGGCGCCCCTGATACGCAGTATTTT; CDR3aa: CASSSGGAPDTQYF
v_gene: TRBV20-1; abundance: many; d_gene: -; j_gene: TRBJ2-5; CDR3nt: TGCAGTGCTAGGCGGGGTAGACAAGAGACCCAGTACTTC; CDR3aa: CSARRGRQETQYF
v_gene: TRBV2; abundance: -; d_gene: -; j_gene: TRBJ2-1; CDR3nt: TGTGCCAGCAGTGAGATGACGGTCTACAATGAGCAGTTCTTC; CDR3aa: CASSEMTVYNEQFF